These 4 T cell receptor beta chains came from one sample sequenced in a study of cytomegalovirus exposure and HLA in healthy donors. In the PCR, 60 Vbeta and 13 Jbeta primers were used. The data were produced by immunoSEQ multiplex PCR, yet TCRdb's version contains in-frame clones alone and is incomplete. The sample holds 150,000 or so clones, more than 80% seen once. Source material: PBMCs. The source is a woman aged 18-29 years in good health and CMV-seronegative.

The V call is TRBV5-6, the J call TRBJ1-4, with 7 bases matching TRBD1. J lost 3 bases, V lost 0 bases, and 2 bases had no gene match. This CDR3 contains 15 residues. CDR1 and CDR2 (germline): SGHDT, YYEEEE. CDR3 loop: CASSLGQGANEKLFF. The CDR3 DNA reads TGTGCCAGCAGCTTGGGGCAGGGGGCTAATGAAAAACTGTTTTTT.

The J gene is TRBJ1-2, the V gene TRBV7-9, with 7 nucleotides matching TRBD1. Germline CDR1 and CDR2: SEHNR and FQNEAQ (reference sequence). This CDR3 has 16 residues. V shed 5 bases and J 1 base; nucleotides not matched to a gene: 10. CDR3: CASSRLGQGVNYGYTF. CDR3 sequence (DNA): TGTGCCAGCAGCCGCCTGGGGCAGGGGGTTAACTATGGCTACACCTTC.

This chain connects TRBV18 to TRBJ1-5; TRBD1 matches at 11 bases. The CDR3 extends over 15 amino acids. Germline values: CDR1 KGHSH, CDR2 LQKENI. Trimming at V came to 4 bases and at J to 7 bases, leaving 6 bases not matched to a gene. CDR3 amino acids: CASSQTGTGGQPQHF. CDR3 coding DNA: TGTGCCAGCTCACAGACCGGGACAGGGGGACAGCCCCAGCATTTT.

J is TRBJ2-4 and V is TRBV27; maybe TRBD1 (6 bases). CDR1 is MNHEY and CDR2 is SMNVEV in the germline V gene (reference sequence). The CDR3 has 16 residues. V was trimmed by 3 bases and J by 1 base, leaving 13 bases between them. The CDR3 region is CASSLNSQGAKNIQYF. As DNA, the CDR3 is TGTGCCAGCAGTTTGAACTCGCAGGGGGCCAAAAACATTCAGTACTTC.